Following are 18 T cell receptor beta chains from one sample sequenced in a study of blood T cell repertoires in COVID-19. Generated by immunoSEQ multiplex PCR, the TCRdb table keeps only in-frame clones and is missing some. The sample has about 220,000 clones, 83% seen once. The specimen sequenced was PBMCs or T cells enriched from blood (not recorded which). These receptors came from a middle-aged woman who had been exposed to COVID-19.

This chain links TRBV7-6 with TRBJ1-1, with a possible D match to TRBD1 (6 bases). There are 15 residues in the CDR3. Trimming took 1 base from V and 4 from J, leaving 13 bases between them. CDR1 is SGHVS and CDR2 is FNYEAQ in the germline V gene. This CDR3 is CASSLEGHRGTEAFF. The CDR3, as DNA: TGTGCCAGCAGCTTAGAGGGACACCGGGGCACTGAAGCTTTCTTT.

The rearrangement uses TRBV4-2 and TRBJ2-2; 8 bases are a match to TRBD1. V gave up 0 bases and J gave up 5 bases; unmatched junction bases: 14. The CDR3 spans 19 residues. CDR1 LGHNA and CDR2 YNFKEQ come from the germline V gene. In DNA, the CDR3 is TGTGCCAGCAGCCAAGACAACGGACAGGGAGACAGCCATACCGGGGAGCTGTTTTTT. Protein product: CASSQDNGQGDSHTGELFF.

CDR3 in amino acids: CASSPRRDYGYTF. CDR3 sequence (DNA): TGTGCCAGCAGCCCCAGACGGGACTATGGCTACACCTTC. The chain links TRBV7-2 to TRBJ1-2; no firm D call. The CDR3 has 13 amino acids. Between the trimmed V and J ends, which lost 5 bases and 3 bases, there was a span of 10 bases. CDR1 is SGHTA, CDR2 FQGNSA, per germline.

V usage is TRBV18 and J usage is TRBJ2-7; 9 bases fit TRBD1. Germline CDR1 and CDR2: KGHSH and LQKENI. There are 15 residues in the CDR3. V shed 1 base, J shed 0 bases, and the junction held 1 base outside the gene matches. The CDR3 region is CASSPRDRASYEQYF. The CDR3 region has the DNA TGTGCCAGCTCACCACGGGACAGGGCCTCCTACGAGCAGTACTTC.

This sequence joins TRBV5-3 and TRBJ2-2; 14 bases are shared with TRBD2. TRBV5-3 is an ORF for which the function is uncertain. The J segment lost 1 base and the V segment lost 3 bases, leaving 11 bases of the junction unmatched. The CDR3 loop spans 20 amino acids. The CDR3 region is CARSYCGPTSGGVNTGELFF. In DNA form, the CDR3 reads TGTGCCAGAAGCTATTGTGGACCGACTAGCGGGGGGGTGAACACCGGGGAGCTGTTTTTT.

This chain connects TRBV19 to TRBJ1-1; 9 nucleotides align to TRBD1. CDR3 length: 16 amino acids. Germline CDR1 and CDR2: LNHDA and SQIVND (reference sequence). J lost 5 bases, V lost 4 bases, and 11 bases had no gene match. CDR3 coding DNA: TGTGCCAGTAGTACCATTGGACAGGGGTATGGGACTGAAGCTTTCTTT. It encodes CASSTIGQGYGTEAFF.

The chain employs TRBV28 and TRBJ2-6; a possible D gene is TRBD1 (6 bases). Looked up from germline, CDR1 is MDHEN and CDR2 is SYDVKM. The V end was cut by 7 bases, the J end by 2 bases, with 12 bases between. CDR3 size: 15 residues. In DNA form, the CDR3 reads TGTGCCAGCACCACCGAGGGGGCTGGGGCCAACGTCCTGACTTTC. It specifies CASTTEGAGANVLTF. The variable domain in full, completed from reference TRBV28 and TRBJ2-6, reads DVKVTQSSRYLVKRTGEKVFLECVQDMDHENMFWYRQDPGLGLRLIYFSYDVKMKEKGDIPEGYSVSREKKERFSLILESASTNQTSMYLCASTTEGAGANVLTFGAGSRLTVL.

This clone came up a few times. The chain combines TRBV6-5 with TRBJ1-5, with D possibly being TRBD1 (6 bases). This CDR3 spans 13 amino acids. Per the germline V gene, CDR1 is MNHEY and CDR2 is SVGAGI. V was shortened by 8 bases and J by 6 bases, with 14 bases between the two germline ends. The CDR3 nucleotides are TGTGCCAGCTCTAGGGAAGGGGGTCAGCCCCAGCATTTT. Its translation is CASSREGGQPQHF.

This chain joins TRBV2 and TRBJ1-5; the D gene is possibly TRBD1 (6 bases). The V gene lost 4 bases and the J gene lost 6 bases, with 13 bases spanning the gap. This CDR3 is built from 14 residues. Germline V gives CDR1 SNHLY, CDR2 FYNNEI. CDR3 in DNA: TGTGCCAGCAGTGTTGGGACACGAGGTCAGCCCCAGCATTTT. Translating gives CASSVGTRGQPQHF.

The chain joins TRBV28 to TRBJ2-3, with TRBD2 matching over 9 bases. The ends lost 8 bases at V and 1 base at J; junction bases unmatched: 1. CDR3 length equals 13 residues. Germline CDR1 reads MDHEN; CDR2 reads SYDVKM. Written as DNA, the CDR3 is TGTGCCAGCCAGCGGGGGGGCACAGATACGCAGTATTTT. Translating gives CASQRGGTDTQYF.

This chain connects TRBV10-1 to TRBJ1-5, with D hard to call. Germline values: CDR1 WNHNN, CDR2 SYGVQD (reference sequence). V lost 2 bases and J lost 0, with 8 bases in between. The CDR3 has 15 amino acids. CDR3 residues: CASSEAQYSNQPQHF. The CDR3 DNA is TGCGCCAGCAGTGAGGCCCAGTATAGCAATCAGCCCCAGCATTTT.

The chain couples TRBV4-1 to TRBJ1-1; TRBD1 might be the D (5 bases). Germline CDR1 reads MGHRA; CDR2 reads YSYEKL. There are 16 residues in the CDR3. The V end lost 4 bases, the J end lost 7 bases, and 22 bases lay between the germline ends. CDR3 sequence (DNA): TGCGCCAGCAGCCTCATGGGGCGGGGGAAGGTTGATGAAGCTTTCTTT. As protein: CASSLMGRGKVDEAFF.

This clone was found a few times. The V call is TRBV5-1, the J call TRBJ1-1; a weak D match, TRBD1 (5 bases). Trimming removed 3 bases from V and 1 base from J, with 16 bases in between. This CDR3 comprises 16 residues. CDR1 SGHRS and CDR2 YFSETQ come from the germline V gene. CDR3 residues: CASSWTSRATNTEAFF. As DNA, the CDR3 is TGCGCCAGCAGCTGGACCAGCAGGGCGACGAACACTGAAGCTTTCTTT.

CDR3 residues: CASLTASNTGELFF. In DNA, the CDR3 is TGTGCCAGTCTGACAGCTTCGAACACCGGGGAGCTGTTTTTT. The genes are TRBV19 and TRBJ2-2, with a weak D call TRBD1 (5 bases). CDR3 length equals 14 residues. V was shortened by 8 bases and J by 0 bases, with 10 bases between the two germline ends. Germline V gene lookup returns CDR1 LNHDA and CDR2 SQIVND (reference sequence).

This chain links TRBV7-2 with TRBJ2-3, with TRBD2 matching 10 bases. CDR1 SGHTA and CDR2 FQGNSA come from the germline V gene. J gave up 5 bases and V 2 bases, and 4 bases lay outside the gene matches. The CDR3 contains 15 residues. The DNA for the CDR3 is TGTGCCAGCAGCTTAACGACTAGCGGGTTAGATACGCAGTATTTT. This codes for CASSLTTSGLDTQYF.

V gene TRBV28 combines with J gene TRBJ2-7; a possible D gene is TRBD1 (5 bases). Germline CDR1 and CDR2: MDHEN and SYDVKM. V lost 4 bases to trimming and J lost 1 base, with 17 bases between them. The CDR3 extends over 16 amino acids. CDR3 DNA: TGTGCCAGCAGTTCCCTCAAGTGGGCAGGGTCCTACGAGCAGTACTTC. It specifies CASSSLKWAGSYEQYF.

V usage is TRBV5-1 and J usage is TRBJ1-1; D call uncertain. In germline, CDR1 is SGHRS, CDR2 YFSETQ. The CDR3 totals 14 residues. Between the trimmed V and J ends, which lost 4 bases and 1 base, there was a span of 11 bases. CDR3 nucleotides: TGCGCCAGCAGCCCCGGGGTCCAGAACACTGAAGCTTTCTTT. It translates to CASSPGVQNTEAFF.

V usage is TRBV19 and J usage is TRBJ1-1; a weak D match, TRBD1 (6 bases). Trimming removed 9 bases from V and 1 base from J, with 15 bases in between. Per germline, CDR1 LNHDA and CDR2 SQIVND (reference sequence). The CDR3 contains 14 residues. The CDR3, as DNA: TGTGCCAGCGCAACCGGGGGGCAGAACACTGAAGCTTTCTTT. Amino acids: CASATGGQNTEAFF. Based on the CDR3 plus reference TRBV19 and TRBJ1-1, the full variable domain is DGGITQSPKYLFRKEGQNVTLSCEQNLNHDAMYWYRQDPGQGLRLIYYSQIVNDFQKGDIAEGYSVSREKKESFPLTVTSAQKNPTAFYLCASATGGQNTEAFFGQGTRLTVV.